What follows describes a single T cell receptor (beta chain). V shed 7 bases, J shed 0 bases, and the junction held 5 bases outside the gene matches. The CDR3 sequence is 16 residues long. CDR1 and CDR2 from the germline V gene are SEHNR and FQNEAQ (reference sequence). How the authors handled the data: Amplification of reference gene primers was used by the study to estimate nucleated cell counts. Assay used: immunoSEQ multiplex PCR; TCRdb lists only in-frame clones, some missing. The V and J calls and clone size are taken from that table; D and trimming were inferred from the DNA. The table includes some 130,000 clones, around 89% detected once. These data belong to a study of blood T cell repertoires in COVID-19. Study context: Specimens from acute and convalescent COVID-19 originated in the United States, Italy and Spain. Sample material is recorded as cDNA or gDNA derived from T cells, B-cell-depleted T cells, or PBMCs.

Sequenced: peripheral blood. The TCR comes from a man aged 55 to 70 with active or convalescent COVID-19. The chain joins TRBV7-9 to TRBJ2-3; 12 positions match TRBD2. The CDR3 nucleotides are TGTGCCAGCAACCGGGGGACTAGCGGGAGCACAGATACGCAGTATTTT. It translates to CASNRGTSGSTDTQYF.